The rows below give T cell receptor beta chains drawn from one sample of a study of beta chain features in type 1 diabetes. TCRdb keeps only in-frame clones here, not all; method: immunoSEQ multiplex PCR. The sample consists of about 140,000 clones, about 7% of them appearing once. Sequencing used central memory CD4+ T cells from blood. The receptor source for this set is a woman in her thirties in good health. The conserved cysteine and the conserved F or W are not part of the CDR3 here.

v_gene: TRBV10-3; j_gene: TRBJ2-5; CDR3aa: AISERPAREGETQY
v_gene: TRBV7-2; j_gene: TRBJ2-1; CDR3aa: ASSLTSGSSNEQF
v_gene: TRBV4-3; j_gene: TRBJ1-1; CDR3aa: ASSHVGFSTEAF
v_gene: TRBV6-1; j_gene: TRBJ1-5; CDR3aa: ASRTRGQRNQPQH
v_gene: TRBV28; j_gene: TRBJ2-1; CDR3aa: ASSSSGSQNYNEQF
v_gene: TRBV29-1; j_gene: TRBJ2-2; CDR3aa: SVEGGAGGSGELF
v_gene: TRBV9; j_gene: TRBJ2-3; CDR3aa: ASSVVGAEDTQY
v_gene: TRBV28; j_gene: TRBJ2-4; CDR3aa: ASSLPPGQGLGLQAKNIQY
v_gene: TRBV27; j_gene: TRBJ2-3; CDR3aa: ASSSPGTSGTFTDTQY
v_gene: TRBV30; j_gene: TRBJ1-5; CDR3aa: AWSVQGGLHQPQH
v_gene: TRBV30; j_gene: TRBJ1-5; CDR3aa: AWSWGTGKRPQH
v_gene: TRBV28; j_gene: TRBJ2-5; CDR3aa: ASSSTAETQY
v_gene: TRBV19; j_gene: TRBJ2-5; CDR3aa: ASSMSSAQETQY
v_gene: TRBV9; j_gene: TRBJ2-5; CDR3aa: ASSTNPGQGAKQETQY
v_gene: TRBV28; j_gene: TRBJ2-3; CDR3aa: ASNERKDTQY
v_gene: TRBV27; j_gene: TRBJ2-7; CDR3aa: ASSLSGTRIYEQY
v_gene: TRBV11-2; j_gene: TRBJ1-5; CDR3aa: ASSFGAGADNQPQH
v_gene: TRBV6-6; j_gene: TRBJ2-7; CDR3aa: ASRIRDSFNEQY
v_gene: TRBV28; j_gene: TRBJ1-1; CDR3aa: ASSQQGAAVWTEAF
v_gene: TRBV30; j_gene: TRBJ2-5; CDR3aa: AWSPVEETQY
v_gene: TRBV7-2; j_gene: TRBJ2-5; CDR3aa: ASSSSSGPKGVETQY
v_gene: TRBV5-1; j_gene: TRBJ2-2; CDR3aa: ASSRGSNTGELF
v_gene: TRBV2; j_gene: TRBJ2-3; CDR3aa: ASRPSGSAADTQY
v_gene: TRBV15; j_gene: TRBJ2-7; CDR3aa: ATSRDQAAGGEQY
v_gene: TRBV5-1; j_gene: TRBJ2-6; CDR3aa: ASSQTAGARGANVLT
v_gene: TRBV7-6; j_gene: TRBJ2-7; CDR3aa: ASSLGAGQGIGEQY
v_gene: TRBV30; j_gene: TRBJ2-3; CDR3aa: AWSSVTGGSTDTQY
v_gene: TRBV28; j_gene: TRBJ1-1; CDR3aa: ASSPGGGSNTEAF